The 18 T cell receptor beta chains given below trace back to one sample, sequenced in a study of T-cell memory formation after mild COVID-19. TCRdb re-analysed the 5' RACE reads in MiXCR, keeping a single row per CDR3 protein. The sample holds 300,000 to 350,000 distinct CDR3 sequences, 13% to 15% seen once. Sequencing was performed on PBMCs or a T cell subset sorted from them (not recorded which). The receptor source for this set is a man younger than 35 who had mild COVID-19 (a few samples of this study predate the infection). Cell type and time point are not known.

A few counts support this clonotype. The genes are TRBV20-1 and TRBJ1-1, with D hard to call. Trimming took off 3 bases at V and 7 bases at J, with 18 bases between the two ends. Germline-derived CDR1 and CDR2 are DFQATT and SNEGSKA (reference sequence). The CDR3 covers 14 residues. CDR3 residues: CSASHREKGFEAFF. CDR3 in DNA: TGCAGTGCTAGCCATAGGGAAAAGGGATTTGAAGCTTTCTTT.

As DNA, the CDR3 is TGCAGTGCTAGTCCCTATAGCTCCTATAATTCACCCCTCCACTTT. This encodes CSASPYSSYNSPLHF. The rearrangement joins TRBV20-1 to TRBJ1-6; no clear D. Germline V CDR1 and CDR2: DFQATT, SNEGSKA (reference sequence). Trimming took 3 bases from V and 0 from J, leaving 9 bases between them. This CDR3 spans 15 amino acids.

This clonotype was counted a few times. The gene calls are TRBV2 and TRBJ1-2, with D possibly matching TRBD1 (6 bases). The V gene's germline CDR1 is SNHLY and CDR2 FYNNEI. Trimming left V 1 base short and J 2 bases short, with 14 bases between. This CDR3 comprises 16 residues. The DNA of the CDR3 is TGTGCCAGCAGTGAAGGCATAAGGGGGGCGAACTATGGCTACACCTTC. This sequence encodes CASSEGIRGANYGYTF. Together with reference TRBV2 and TRBJ1-2, the CDR3 gives the full variable domain: EPEVTQTPSHQVTQMGQEVILRCVPISNHLYFYWYRQILGQKVEFLVSFYNNEISEKSEIFDDQFSVERPDGSNFTLKIRSTKLEDSAMYFCASSEGIRGANYGYTFGSGTRLTVV.

The chain couples TRBV7-9 to TRBJ2-2; 8 nucleotides agree with TRBD1. Trimming took 3 bases from V and 9 from J; bases not matched to a gene: 9. Germline CDR1 SEHNR, CDR2 FQNEAQ (reference sequence). The CDR3 length is 15 residues. The CDR3 bases are TGTGCCAGCAGCTTCGGACAGGGCTCCGGGAGGGAGCTGTTTTTT. This gives the protein CASSFGQGSGRELFF.

Concerning this clonotype: This may be a read error, as it is one base from a much larger clone. This chain joins TRBV5-5 and TRBJ1-1; TRBD1 might be the D (5 bases). The germline V gene has CDR1 SGHKS and CDR2 YYEKEE (reference sequence). The CDR3 loop spans 15 amino acids. V lost 3 bases to trimming and J lost 4 bases, with 16 bases between them. CDR3 sequence (DNA): TGTGCCAGCAGCTCGGGATCCCCGGGGGGCACTGAAGCTTTCTTT. Its protein is CASSSGSPGGTEAFF.

This clonotype was picked up a small number of times. This chain uses TRBV15 with TRBJ1-4, with TRBD1 as a possible D gene (5 bases). The CDR3 totals 16 residues. Germline CDR1 and CDR2: LNHNV and YYDKDF (reference sequence). Trimming pared 0 bases from V and 0 bases from J, leaving 8 bases between. CDR3 region: CATSRDRGATNEKLFF. The CDR3 DNA reads TGTGCCACCAGCAGAGATAGGGGAGCAACTAATGAAAAACTGTTTTTT.

This clonotype was detected many times. This chain connects TRBV25-1 to TRBJ2-7, with 9 bases identical to TRBD1. This CDR3 is 18 amino acids long. Germline V CDR1 and CDR2: MGHDK, SYGVNS. Unmatched junction bases numbered 11, after V lost 0 bases and J lost 2 bases. The CDR3 sequence: CASSEYFGGTGRTYEQYF. As DNA, the CDR3 is TGTGCCAGCAGTGAATACTTCGGAGGGACAGGGAGGACCTACGAGCAGTACTTC.

The rearrangement links TRBV7-2 to TRBJ1-4, with TRBD1 as a possible D gene (6 bases). The V and J ends lost 2 bases and 3 bases respectively, with 22 bases between them. CDR1 and CDR2 (germline): SGHTA, FQGNSA. The CDR3 spans 19 residues. The CDR3: CASSLRGASGRGANEKLFF. DNA of the CDR3: TGTGCCAGCAGCTTAAGGGGGGCGTCGGGGAGGGGAGCTAATGAAAAACTGTTTTTT. Complete variable domain (other parts from reference TRBV7-2 and TRBJ1-4): GAGVSQSPSNKVTEKGKDVELRCDPISGHTALYWYRQSLGQGLEFLIYFQGNSAPDKSGLPSDRFSAERTGGSVSTLTIQRTQQEDSAVYLCASSLRGASGRGANEKLFFGSGTQLSVL.

The CDR3 DNA reads as TGTGCCAGCTCACCAGGTTCCGACTGGGGTTCCTACAATGAGCAGTTCTTC. Translating gives CASSPGSDWGSYNEQFF. The chain is built from TRBV18 and TRBJ2-1; no definite D call. The CDR3 totals 17 residues. V lost 2 bases to trimming and J lost 1 base, with 15 bases between them. The germline gives CDR1 KGHSH, CDR2 LQKENI.

The chain has TRBV7-9 and TRBJ2-3, with 8 nucleotides matching TRBD2. V lost 4 bases and J lost 6; bases outside the gene matches: 3. The CDR3 runs to 13 residues. CDR1 is SEHNR, CDR2 FQNEAQ, per germline (reference sequence). CDR3 DNA: TGTGCCAGCAGCTCCGGGGGGGCTGATACGCAGTATTTT. Translation gives CASSSGGADTQYF.

This rearrangement joins TRBV19 to TRBJ1-5; a possible D gene is TRBD1 (5 bases). Germline CDR1 and CDR2: LNHDA and SQIVND (reference sequence). CDR3 size: 14 residues. V shed 1 base and J shed 8 bases, with 12 bases lying between them. The CDR3 nucleotides are TGTGCCAGTAGTATAGCCCAGGGTGCGGAGCCCCAGCATTTT. It yields the protein CASSIAQGAEPQHF.

This chain links TRBV28 with TRBJ2-5; TRBD2 matches 7 bases. The J segment lost 3 bases and the V segment lost 5 bases, leaving 12 bases of the junction unmatched. This CDR3 has 16 residues. Germline loops: CDR1 MDHEN, CDR2 SYDVKM. The CDR3 is CASSTARGRLKETQYF. Written as DNA, the CDR3 is TGTGCCAGCAGTACAGCGCGGGGGAGGCTAAAAGAGACCCAGTACTTC. Using reference TRBV28 and TRBJ2-5 for the parts outside the CDR3, the full variable domain is DVKVTQSSRYLVKRTGEKVFLECVQDMDHENMFWYRQDPGLGLRLIYFSYDVKMKEKGDIPEGYSVSREKKERFSLILESASTNQTSMYLCASSTARGRLKETQYFGPGTRLLVL.

This clonotype was observed many times. The rearrangement links TRBV12-3 or TRBV12-4 to TRBJ2-5; 9 nucleotides match TRBD1. Unmatched junction bases numbered 12, after V lost 5 bases and J lost 5 bases. The CDR3 is 16 residues long. The CDR3, as DNA: TGTGCCAGCAGTCCCGGACAGGGGCCATTGGTGGAGACCCAGTACTTC. Amino acids: CASSPGQGPLVETQYF.

V is TRBV6-2 or TRBV6-3 and J is TRBJ2-3; a possible D gene is TRBD2 (5 bases). Trimming removed 1 base at V and 0 bases at J, with 14 bases between. Germline V gives CDR1 MNHEY, CDR2 SVGEGT. CDR3 length equals 17 residues. CDR3 region: CASSYWAGHTSTDTQYF. CDR3 in DNA: TGTGCCAGCAGTTACTGGGCGGGCCACACTAGCACAGATACGCAGTATTTT.

This clonotype has more than one count but fewer than ten. The rearrangement uses TRBV7-8 and TRBJ2-3; D may be TRBD1 (6 bases). CDR1 and CDR2 from the germline V gene are SGHVS and FQNEAQ. This CDR3 region has 17 residues. V lost 0 bases, J lost 3 bases, and 16 bases lay in between. CDR3 amino acids: CASSLAGVGARTDTQYF. The CDR3 nucleotides read TGTGCCAGCAGCTTAGCGGGGGTGGGGGCCAGGACAGATACGCAGTATTTT.

This rearrangement joins TRBV4-1 to TRBJ1-2; a weak D match, TRBD1 (5 bases). This CDR3 spans 14 amino acids. The germline gives CDR1 MGHRA, CDR2 YSYEKL. V dropped 2 bases and J dropped 2 bases, with 9 bases sitting between them. The CDR3 nucleotides read TGCGCCAGCAGCCAACGGGCAGGGAACTATGGCTACACCTTC. Its protein is CASSQRAGNYGYTF.

The chain uses TRBV7-9 and TRBJ2-5; D is ambiguous. This CDR3 comprises 14 residues. With 4 bases removed from V and 3 bases from J, the gap between germline ends came to 12 bases. Germline V gene lookup returns CDR1 SEHNR and CDR2 FQNEAQ (reference sequence). In DNA form, the CDR3 reads TGTGCCAGCAGCTCGCCGGCGACCGAAGAGACCCAGTACTTC. This gives the protein CASSSPATEETQYF.

This sequence joins TRBV7-6 and TRBJ2-3; 14 bases agree with TRBD2. Germline V gene data show CDR1 as SGHVS and CDR2 as FNYEAQ. This CDR3 contains 18 residues. V was pared by 5 bases and J by 4 bases, with 11 bases of the junction left unmatched. The CDR3 is CASSRGTSGGAPPDTQYF. The DNA of the CDR3 is TGTGCCAGCAGCCGCGGGACTAGCGGGGGAGCCCCCCCAGATACGCAGTATTTT.